This T cell receptor (beta chain) was identified during a study of T cell repertoires in cytomegalovirus infection. Study overall: Carrying CMV and the relevant HLA type showed in public TCR beta signatures. Study-wide points: HLA-C-restricted TCR beta clonotypes specific for CMV led the ex vivo response. Cumulative frequency (of public TCR beta family members) identified carriers of CMV plus the relevant HLA.

This clonotype was counted a few times. Its antigen is currently unknown. With 8 bases removed from V and 4 bases from J, the gap between germline ends came to 15 bases. The CDR3 is made up of 14 amino acids. Per germline, CDR1 MDHEN and CDR2 SYDVKM. MiXCR, applied by TCRdb to the reads, yields one record per CDR3 protein. The table records approximately 170,000 distinct CDR3 sequences, approximately 17% of them present only once. Source material: CD8+ T cells from PBMCs. The chain employs TRBV28 and TRBJ1-5; possibly TRBD1 for D (6 bases). The clonotype comes from a human donor in good health (CMV status not recorded). Some clones in this sample may be carry-over from other donors' samples. DNA for the CDR3: TGTGCCAGCCTAGTCGGACAGCCAAATCAGCCCCAGCATTTT. Protein: CASLVGQPNQPQHF.